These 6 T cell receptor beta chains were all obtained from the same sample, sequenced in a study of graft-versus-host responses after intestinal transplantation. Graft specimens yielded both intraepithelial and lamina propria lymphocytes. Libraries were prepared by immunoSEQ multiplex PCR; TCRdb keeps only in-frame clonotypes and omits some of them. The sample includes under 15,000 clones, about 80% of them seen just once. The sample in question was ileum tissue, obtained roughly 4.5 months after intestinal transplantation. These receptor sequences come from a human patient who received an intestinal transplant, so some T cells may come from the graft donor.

The CDR3 DNA reads TGTGCCAGCAGCTGGGGGGATCAGCCCCAGCATTTT. Its protein is CASSWGDQPQHF. The genes are TRBV6-1 and TRBJ1-5; TRBD1 is a possible D gene (5 bases). Trimming removed 6 bases at V and 5 bases at J, with 8 bases between. CDR3 length: 12 residues. The V gene's germline CDR1 is MNHNS and CDR2 SASEGT.

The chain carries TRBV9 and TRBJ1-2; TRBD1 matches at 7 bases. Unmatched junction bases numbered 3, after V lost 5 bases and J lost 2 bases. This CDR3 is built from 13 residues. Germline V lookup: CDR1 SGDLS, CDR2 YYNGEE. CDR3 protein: CASRDRVNYGYTF. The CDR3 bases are TGTGCCAGCAGAGACAGGGTAAACTATGGCTACACCTTC.

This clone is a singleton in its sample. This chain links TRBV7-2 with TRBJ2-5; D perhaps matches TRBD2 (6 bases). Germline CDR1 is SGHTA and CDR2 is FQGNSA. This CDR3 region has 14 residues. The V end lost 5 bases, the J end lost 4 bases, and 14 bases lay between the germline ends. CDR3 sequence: CASSALGGAETQYF. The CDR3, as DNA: TGTGCCAGCAGCGCCCTTGGAGGGGCAGAGACCCAGTACTTC.

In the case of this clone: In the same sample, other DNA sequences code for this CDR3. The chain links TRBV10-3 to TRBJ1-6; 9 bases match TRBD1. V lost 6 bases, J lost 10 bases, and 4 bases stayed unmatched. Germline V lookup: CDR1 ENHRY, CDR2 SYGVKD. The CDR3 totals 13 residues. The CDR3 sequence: CAISRDRESPLHF. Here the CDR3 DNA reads TGTGCCATCAGCCGGGACAGGGAATCACCCCTCCACTTT.

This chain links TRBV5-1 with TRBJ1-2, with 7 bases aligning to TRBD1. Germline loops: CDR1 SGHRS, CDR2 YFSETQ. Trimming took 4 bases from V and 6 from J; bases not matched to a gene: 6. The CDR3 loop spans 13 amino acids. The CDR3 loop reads CASSAGQTDGYTF. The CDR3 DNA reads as TGCGCCAGCAGCGCGGGACAGACAGATGGCTACACCTTC.

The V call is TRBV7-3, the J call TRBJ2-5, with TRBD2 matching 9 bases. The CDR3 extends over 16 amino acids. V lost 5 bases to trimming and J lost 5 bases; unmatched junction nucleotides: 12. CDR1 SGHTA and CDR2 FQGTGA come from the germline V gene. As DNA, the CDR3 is TGTGCCAGCAGCCCGACGGCGGGGGGGCGTCGGGAGACCCAGTACTTC. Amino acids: CASSPTAGGRRETQYF. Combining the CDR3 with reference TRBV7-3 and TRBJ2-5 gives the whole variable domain GAGVSQTPSNKVTEKGKYVELRCDPISGHTALYWYRQSLGQGPEFLIYFQGTGAADDSGLPNDRFFAVRPEGSVSTLKIQRTERGDSAVYLCASSPTAGGRRETQYFGPGTRLLVL.